The 20 T cell receptor beta chains below were found in one sample sequenced in a study of regulatory T cells in long-lasting Graves disease (TCRdb year 2021). Read against the paper, the sample's time point label means: newly diagnosed GD, antithyroid drugs for less than 3 months. RNA was extracted from PBMCs in TRIzol for both TCR sequencing and RNA sequencing. Receptor amplification or capture employed multiplex PCR. Sequencing was carried out with an Illumina HiSeq 4000. iRepertoire HTBI primers and Arm-PCR amplification of CDR3 regions were used to construct TCR beta libraries. In-frame beta chains were kept once TCRdb had trimmed the public reads at Q25 with fastp and called clones with MiXCR. Every entry covers one CDR3 protein and lists the most common genes and DNA from its rows. Counted in this sample were 450,000 to 650,000 distinct CDR3 sequences; 16% of them appeared once. Roughly 25% of the sample belongs to the ten largest clones.

This sample also appeared in a second study, on T cells in Graves' hyperthyroidism and ophthalmopathy.

This sample comprised peripheral blood mononuclear cells (PBMCs), obtained at new diagnosis, from a patient treated with antithyroid drugs. These receptors were collected from a woman in her forties or fifties with Graves disease. Donor details come from another sample of the same person, matched by shared clones.

This clonotype was seen a handful of times. This chain links TRBV7-9 with TRBJ1-1; perhaps TRBD1 as D (5 bases). CDR1 is SEHNR and CDR2 is FQNEAQ in the germline V gene (reference sequence). The length of the CDR3 is 14 residues. V was shortened by 4 bases and J by 1 base, with 10 bases between the two germline ends. The DNA for the CDR3 is TGTGCCAGCAGCTCCGGGACTCAGAACACTGAAGCTTTCTTT. This gives the protein CASSSGTQNTEAFF.

In its sample, this clonotype was seen many times. This chain uses TRBV7-8 with TRBJ2-7; D unresolved. Germline V gene data show CDR1 as SGHVS and CDR2 as FQNEAQ. Trimming cost V 2 bases and J 7 bases, with 12 bases left between them. This CDR3 is 13 amino acids long. The CDR3 nucleotides are TGTGCCAGCAGCTTACTTTTAGCCGGTGAGCAGTACTTC. Protein sequence: CASSLLLAGEQYF. The variable domain in full, completed from reference TRBV7-8 and TRBJ2-7, reads GAGVSQSPRYKVAKRGQDVALRCDPISGHVSLFWYQQALGQGPEFLTYFQNEAQLDKSGLPSDRFFAERPEGSVSTLKIQRTQQEDSAVYLCASSLLLAGEQYFGPGTRLTVT.

In this sample, this clonotype turned up many times. The genes are TRBV24-1 and TRBJ1-2; D is ambiguous. The CDR3 has 16 amino acids. Germline CDR1 KGHDR, CDR2 SFDVKD. V lost 2 bases to trimming and J lost 6 bases, with 18 bases between them. As DNA, the CDR3 is TGTGCCACCAGTGATTCATCTAGGAGGGATCGAGATGGCTACACCTTC. Translated, it gives CATSDSSRRDRDGYTF.

This clonotype showed up just a few times. The junction does not match germline at one end; this may be a read error. The CDR3 protein is CASSKVGQGEQFF. The CDR3 region has the DNA TGTGCCAGCAGTAAGGTTGGGCAGGGGGAGCAGTTCTTC. The chain employs TRBV19 and TRBJ2-1, with D possibly matching TRBD1 (6 bases). This CDR3 contains 13 residues. CDR1 and CDR2 (germline): LNHDA, SQIVND (reference sequence).

Comment on this clonotype: A single base is all that separates this from a far larger clone, so a read error is likely. CDR3 nucleotide sequence: TGTGCCAGCAGCCCCGGGGGGACTAGAGTGTTCTTC. Its translation is CASSPGGTRVFF. This chain uses TRBV3-1 with TRBJ2-4, with 8 bases aligning to TRBD2. The CDR3 sequence is 12 residues long. CDR1 and CDR2 (germline): LGHDT, YNNKEL (reference sequence).

This clonotype was detected ten times or more. The chain recombines TRBV18 with TRBJ2-1, with D tentatively TRBD1 or TRBD2 (5 bases each). TRBJ2-5 explains the end of the DNA better; the J call may be wrong. The CDR3 contains 15 residues. CDR1 is KGHSH and CDR2 is LQKENI in the germline V gene. The CDR3 loop reads CASSPRGAFGETQYF. CDR3 DNA sequence: TGTGCCAGCTCACCTCGAGGGGCCTTCGGAGAGACCCAGTACTTC.

This clonotype was detected ten times or more. This sequence joins TRBV20-1 and TRBJ2-5; D is unclear. V was clipped by 5 bases and J by 2 bases, with 9 bases between them. Germline assignment: CDR1 DFQATT and CDR2 SNEGSKA (reference sequence). The CDR3 covers 12 residues. The CDR3 reads CSAWASQETQYF. The DNA of the CDR3 is TGCAGTGCTTGGGCATCTCAAGAGACCCAGTACTTC.

The chain uses TRBV6-5 and TRBJ1-6; D call uncertain. V was shortened by 0 bases and J by 14 bases, with 35 bases between the two germline ends. Germline V gene data show CDR1 as MNHEY and CDR2 as SVGAGI. The CDR3 has 21 residues. Here the CDR3 reads CASSYSIESVGLGPQLAALHF. In DNA form, the CDR3 reads TGTGCCAGCAGTTACTCGATCGAAAGTGTTGGGTTAGGGCCCCAGTTGGCGGCCCTCCACTTT.

This chain links TRBV20-1 with TRBJ1-2; 7 nucleotides match TRBD1. The CDR3 runs to 15 residues. Trimming at V came to 6 bases and at J to 4 bases, leaving 14 bases not matched to a gene. CDR1 is DFQATT, CDR2 SNEGSKA, per germline (reference sequence). CDR3 in amino acids: CSASPRTGPLYGYTF. The CDR3 DNA is TGCAGTGCCTCCCCTCGGACAGGTCCCCTCTATGGCTACACCTTC.

The chain couples TRBV29-1 to TRBJ2-2; D might be TRBD1 (5 bases). Germline assignment: CDR1 SQVTM and CDR2 ANQGSEA. V gave up 7 bases and J gave up 2 bases, with 11 bases separating them. CDR3 length equals 13 residues. The CDR3: CSGRQTNTGELFF. The CDR3 DNA reads as TGCAGCGGCAGACAGACCAACACCGGGGAGCTGTTTTTT.

V is TRBV12-5 and J is TRBJ2-5; 15 bases are shared with TRBD2. Looked up from germline, CDR1 is LGHNT and CDR2 is FRNRAP. The V segment lost 6 bases and the J segment 5 bases; nucleotides outside the gene matches: 10. The CDR3 is 17 residues long. DNA of the CDR3: TGTGCTAGTGGCCCCGGGACTAGCGGGGGGATTCAGGAGACCCAGTACTTC. Protein sequence: CASGPGTSGGIQETQYF.

In this sample, this clonotype turned up many times. The chain has TRBV30 and TRBJ1-2; D not resolved. CDR3 length: 13 residues. V lost 5 bases, J lost 6 bases, and 16 bases lay in between. Germline values: CDR1 GTSNPN, CDR2 SVGIG (reference sequence). The CDR3 nucleotides read TGTGCCTGGCAGGACCTGAGGTTGGATGGCTACACCTTC. Its protein product is CAWQDLRLDGYTF.

On this clonotype itself: The DNA is omitted, as the CDR3 cannot be located on it reliably, and the CDR3 follows TCRdb's listing. The V call is TRBV29-1, the J call TRBJ2-1; the table's D call, TRBD1, was not checked against the DNA. The germline V gene has CDR1 SQVTM and CDR2 ANQGSEA. 12 amino acids form the CDR3, both terminal residues included. The CDR3 reads CSVGPGTGEPVF.

The rearrangement joins TRBV7-8 to TRBJ2-1; D remains ambiguous. Germline values: CDR1 SGHVS, CDR2 FQNEAQ. V lost 3 bases, J lost 8 bases, and 17 bases lay in between. The CDR3 has 15 residues. This CDR3 reads CASSFKWWSSYEQFF. In DNA, the CDR3 is TGTGCCAGCAGCTTTAAATGGTGGTCTTCCTATGAGCAGTTCTTC.

This clonotype turned up a few times. The genes are TRBV7-9 and TRBJ2-7, with TRBD2 as a possible D gene (5 bases). The CDR3 has 14 residues. Germline V CDR1 and CDR2: SEHNR, FQNEAQ (reference sequence). With 6 bases removed from V and 1 base from J, the gap between germline ends came to 13 bases. CDR3 sequence reads: CASSNKDFSYEQYF. CDR3 bases: TGTGCCAGCAGTAACAAGGACTTTTCCTACGAGCAGTACTTC.

In this sample, this clonotype turned up many times. This sequence joins TRBV28 and TRBJ2-1; tentatively, D is TRBD2 (7 bases). V was pared by 6 bases and J by 10 bases, with 22 bases between. Germline lookup yields CDR1 MDHEN and CDR2 SYDVKM. The length of the CDR3 is 15 residues. CDR3 sequence (DNA): TGTGCCAGCAGGCTACGAGCGGCGGGGGCAAACGAGCAGTTCTTC. The encoded protein is CASRLRAAGANEQFF. The whole variable domain, remainder taken from reference TRBV28 and TRBJ2-1, is DVKVTQSSRYLVKRTGEKVFLECVQDMDHENMFWYRQDPGLGLRLIYFSYDVKMKEKGDIPEGYSVSREKKERFSLILESASTNQTSMYLCASRLRAAGANEQFFGPGTRLTVL.

This chain uses TRBV2 with TRBJ2-5, with 9 positions matching TRBD2. Trimming took 7 bases from V and 4 from J; bases not matched to a gene: 7. From germline, CDR1 is SNHLY and CDR2 FYNNEI. This CDR3 has 14 amino acids. The CDR3 sequence is CASTRTSESETQYF. The CDR3 DNA sequence: TGTGCCAGCACCCGGACTAGCGAGTCAGAGACCCAGTACTTC.

There are many counts of this clonotype. This chain joins TRBV27 and TRBJ2-7, with D possibly matching TRBD2 (5 bases). The CDR3 loop spans 15 amino acids. CDR1 is MNHEY, CDR2 SMNVEV, per germline (reference sequence). Trimming left V 4 bases short and J 7 bases short, with 20 bases between. The CDR3 region is CASSSPRTAFREQYF. In DNA, the CDR3 is TGTGCCAGCAGTTCTCCCCGGACTGCCTTTAGGGAGCAGTACTTC.

In its sample, this clonotype was seen many times. The chain employs TRBV2 and TRBJ2-7, with 7 bases fitting TRBD2. The CDR3 is 13 amino acids. Trimming at V came to 10 bases and at J to 5 bases, leaving 11 bases not matched to a gene. Germline values: CDR1 SNHLY, CDR2 FYNNEI. The CDR3: CATSVGRGNEQYF. CDR3 in DNA: TGTGCCACCTCAGTTGGGAGGGGAAACGAGCAGTACTTC.

This clonotype showed up many times. The chain couples TRBV6-1 to TRBJ2-7, with a tentative D call TRBD1 (5 bases). With 6 bases removed from V and 0 bases from J, the gap between germline ends came to 15 bases. This CDR3 has 15 residues. The germline V gene has CDR1 MNHNS and CDR2 SASEGT. The CDR3 spells CASSPSGRSSYEQYF. Here the CDR3 DNA reads TGTGCCAGCAGCCCCTCAGGGCGGAGCTCCTACGAGCAGTACTTC.